These T cell receptor beta chains were read from a single sample in a study of T-cell memory formation after mild COVID-19. Using its own MiXCR run on the 5' RACE reads, TCRdb lists one record per CDR3 protein. The data show over 400,000 distinct CDR3 sequences, roughly a quarter seen once. Sequenced sample: PBMCs or a T cell subset sorted from them (not recorded which). The receptor set was obtained from an adult woman who had mild COVID-19 (a few samples of this study predate the infection). Cell type and time point are not known. Both conserved end residues are part of each CDR3. Fields, in order: clone size, CDR3 length, V gene, J gene, D gene, CDR3 DNA, CDR3 protein. The D gene is left open where the match is weak. Part of the rows lack a size; the others show once, few, many or a class for expanded clones.

medium-sized	13	TRBV5-5	TRBJ2-1	.	TGTGCCAGCAGCTTGCCCACCTCGGGTGAGCAGTTCTTC	CASSLPTSGEQFF
few	15	TRBV3-1	TRBJ2-5	TRBD2	TGTGCCAGCAGCCCCCGAGGTAGCGGGATGGAGACCCAGTACTTC	CASSPRGSGMETQYF
few	17	TRBV3-1	TRBJ2-3	.	TGTGCCAGCAGCCAATCCTCCGGGGCCAGGACGCCAGATACGCAGTATTTT	CASSQSSGARTPDTQYF
.	17	TRBV24-1	TRBJ2-5	.	TGTGCCACCAGTGATTTGGGGTGGGGCAGAAACCAAGAGACCCAGTACTTC	CATSDLGWGRNQETQYF
once	16	TRBV24-1	TRBJ2-2	.	TGTGCCACCAGTGATCCAGGGCATACAAACACCGGGGAGCTGTTTTTT	CATSDPGHTNTGELFF
few	14	TRBV25-1	TRBJ2-6	.	TGTGCCAGCAGTATGGACTCTGGGGCCAACGTCCTGACTTTC	CASSMDSGANVLTF
.	15	TRBV6-1	TRBJ2-1	TRBD2	TGTGCCAGCAGTGTTAGCGGGGGGGTTGCCAATGAGCAGTTCTTC	CASSVSGGVANEQFF
.	16	TRBV7-6	TRBJ1-6	.	TGTGCCAGCAGCGAAGCGGGCAGGGAGTGGAATTCACCCCTCCACTTT	CASSEAGREWNSPLHF
.	11	TRBV12-3/TRBV12-4	TRBJ1-1	.	TGTGCCAGCAGTGTCGCGGGTGAAGCTTTCTTT	CASSVAGEAFF
.	16	TRBV7-2	TRBJ1-1	.	TGTGCCAGCAGCTTAGCCCCGACCCAGATGAACACTGAAGCTTTCTTT	CASSLAPTQMNTEAFF
.	18	TRBV7-2	TRBJ2-5	TRBD2	TGTGCCAGCAGCCCAGGACGGGGACTAGCGGGTCACCAAGAGACCCAGTACTTC	CASSPGRGLAGHQETQYF
.	15	TRBV20-1	TRBJ2-3	TRBD2	TGCAGTGCTGGCCGACTAGCGGGGTCCACAGATACGCAGTATTTT	CSAGRLAGSTDTQYF
.	16	TRBV4-1	TRBJ1-6	.	TGCGCCAGCAGCCGCGATCTGAGCTCCTATAATTCACCCCTCCACTTT	CASSRDLSSYNSPLHF
few	16	TRBV7-9	TRBJ2-1	.	TGTGCCAGCAGCTTAGCCCAGCGGCTACCTTACAATGAGCAGTTCTTC	CASSLAQRLPYNEQFF
.	15	TRBV27	TRBJ2-3	.	TGTGCCAGCAGTTTAGGGGGCCAGCTTGGGGATACGCAGTATTTT	CASSLGGQLGDTQYF
.	14	TRBV5-1	TRBJ2-1	TRBD1	TGCGCCAGCAGCTTGGACAGGGGCCGAAATGAGCAGTTCTTC	CASSLDRGRNEQFF
.	16	TRBV5-6	TRBJ2-7	.	TGTGCCAGCAGCTTGGGGGCCTTCGACGGGTCCTACGAGCAGTACTTC	CASSLGAFDGSYEQYF
.	13	TRBV2	TRBJ2-3	.	TGTGCCAGCGGGACGGCGTCCTGGGATACGCAGTATTTT	CASGTASWDTQYF
.	13	TRBV27	TRBJ2-7	TRBD1	TGTGCCAGCAGTCCGACAGGGGAGTACGAGCAGTACTTC	CASSPTGEYEQYF
few	17	TRBV2	TRBJ2-2	.	TGTGCCAGCAGTGAGTCCAGGGCTAGCCTTGGCACCGGGGAGCTGTTTTTT	CASSESRASLGTGELFF
.	15	TRBV15	TRBJ2-7	TRBD1	TGTGCCACCAGCAGTAGGACAGGGGCAGCCTACGAGCAGTACTTC	CATSSRTGAAYEQYF
.	15	TRBV4-2	TRBJ2-7	.	TGTGCCAGCAGCCAGGAGGATTCGCCGGCCTACGAGCAGTACTTC	CASSQEDSPAYEQYF
.	15	TRBV12-3/TRBV12-4	TRBJ2-7	.	TGTGCCAGCAACTACCACAGGAACCAACCCTACGAGCAGTACTTC	CASNYHRNQPYEQYF
few	15	TRBV20-1	TRBJ2-7	TRBD2	TGCAGTGCTAGCAACTCTAGCGGGGGCCTTTACGAGCAGTACTTC	CSASNSSGGLYEQYF
.	16	TRBV9	TRBJ2-7	.	TGTGCCAGCAGCGTGGACGGGACCGTTAATACCGACGAGCAGTACTTC	CASSVDGTVNTDEQYF
.	15	TRBV11-2	TRBJ2-4	TRBD1	TGTGCCAGCAGTCAGAGGGACAGGGCCAAAAACATTCAGTACTTC	CASSQRDRAKNIQYF
few	14	TRBV7-8	TRBJ1-3	TRBD1	TGTGCCAGCAGCCTTGGGACAGCCCGAAACACCATATATTTT	CASSLGTARNTIYF
few	16	TRBV5-1	TRBJ2-2	.	TGCGCCAGCAGCTTGGCCGGGGTAGTCACGGCCGGGGAGCTGTTTTTT	CASSLAGVVTAGELFF
few	13	TRBV20-1	TRBJ2-4	.	TGCAGTGCTCTAGGGTTAACCAAAAACATTCAGTACTTC	CSALGLTKNIQYF
.	17	TRBV7-2	TRBJ2-3	.	TGTGCCAGCAGCTTAGGAATAGCCAGAGGTCCCACAGATACGCAGTATTTT	CASSLGIARGPTDTQYF
.	14	TRBV12-3/TRBV12-4	TRBJ2-7	TRBD1	TGTGCCAGCAGCCCCGGGACAGGGCTTCACGAGCAGTACTTC	CASSPGTGLHEQYF
few	13	TRBV20-1	TRBJ1-4	TRBD1	TGCAGTGCGACGGACAGGGCGGGGGAAAAACTGTTTTTT	CSATDRAGEKLFF
few	19	TRBV10-3	TRBJ2-1	TRBD2	TGTGCCATCAGTGAGTCTCTCGGAAAGCGGGGGGCCACTTACAATGAGCAGTTCTTC	CAISESLGKRGATYNEQFF
.	16	TRBV27	TRBJ1-2	.	TGTGCCAGCAGTAGGCAAGGGACGGCAGCTAACTATGGCTACACCTTC	CASSRQGTAANYGYTF
few	15	TRBV5-1	TRBJ2-3	.	TGCGCCAGCAGCCCGACGAGGGGACTCGCAGATACGCAGTATTTT	CASSPTRGLADTQYF
once	16	TRBV3-1	TRBJ2-3	.	TGTGCCAGCAGCCAAGATCGGGCCTACTACACAGATACGCAGTATTTT	CASSQDRAYYTDTQYF
few	14	TRBV27	TRBJ2-5	TRBD2	TGTGCCAGCAGTTCCGCGGGAGTTAGGGAGACCCAGTACTTC	CASSSAGVRETQYF
.	17	TRBV11-2	TRBJ2-2	TRBD1	TGTGCCAGCAGCTTTCTTCCGGGACAGGGGACCGCCGGGGAGCTGTTTTTT	CASSFLPGQGTAGELFF
.	15	TRBV7-9	TRBJ2-7	TRBD1	TGTGCCAGCAGCTTTACGGGACAGGGTTCATACGAGCAGTACTTC	CASSFTGQGSYEQYF
.	12	TRBV20-1	TRBJ1-2	.	TGCAGTGCTAGGCACGGAGGCTATGGCTACACCTTC	CSARHGGYGYTF
few	14	TRBV11-2	TRBJ2-7	TRBD1	TGTGCCAGCAGCTTTAGCACAGGGGGCTACGAGCAGTACTTC	CASSFSTGGYEQYF
once	15	TRBV7-9	TRBJ2-2	.	TGTGCCAGCAGCTGGGGACTCCCCATGGCCGGGGAGCTGTTTTTT	CASSWGLPMAGELFF
.	16	TRBV19	TRBJ2-2	.	TGTGCCAGTAGTGTCATCGGCAGCGAGGACACCGGGGAGCTGTTTTTT	CASSVIGSEDTGELFF
few	13	TRBV30	TRBJ1-5	.	TGTGCCTGGGGGAGGGCGGTGGGAATACCCCAGCATTTT	CAWGRAVGIPQHF
.	16	TRBV23-1	TRBJ2-3	.	TGCGCCAGCAGTCAATCCCGGGGGCCGAGCACAGATACGCAGTATTTT	CASSQSRGPSTDTQYF
.	14	TRBV20-1	TRBJ1-1	TRBD1	TGCAGTGCCCCCAAGGGACAGAACCCAACTGAAGCTTTCTTT	CSAPKGQNPTEAFF
.	19	TRBV7-8	TRBJ2-1	TRBD2	TGTGCCAGCAGGAAATTAAGGACGCGTAGCGGGAGTCCCTACAATGAGCAGTTCTTC	CASRKLRTRSGSPYNEQFF